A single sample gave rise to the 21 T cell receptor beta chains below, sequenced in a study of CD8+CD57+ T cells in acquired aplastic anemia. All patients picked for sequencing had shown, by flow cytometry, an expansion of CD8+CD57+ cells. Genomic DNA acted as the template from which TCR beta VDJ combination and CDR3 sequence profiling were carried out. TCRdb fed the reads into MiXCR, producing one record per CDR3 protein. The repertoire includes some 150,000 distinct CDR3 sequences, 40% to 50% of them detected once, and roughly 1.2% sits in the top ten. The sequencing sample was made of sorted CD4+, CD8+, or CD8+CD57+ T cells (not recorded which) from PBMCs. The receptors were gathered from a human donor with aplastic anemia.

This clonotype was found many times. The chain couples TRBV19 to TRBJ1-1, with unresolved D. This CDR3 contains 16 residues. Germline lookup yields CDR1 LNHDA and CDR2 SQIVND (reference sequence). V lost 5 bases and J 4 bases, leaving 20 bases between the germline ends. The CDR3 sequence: CASSDAAGLWGTEAFF. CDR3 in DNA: TGTGCCAGTAGTGATGCGGCTGGGTTATGGGGCACTGAAGCTTTCTTT. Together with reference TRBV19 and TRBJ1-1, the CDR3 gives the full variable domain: DGGITQSPKYLFRKEGQNVTLSCEQNLNHDAMYWYRQDPGQGLRLIYYSQIVNDFQKGDIAEGYSVSREKKESFPLTVTSAQKNPTAFYLCASSDAAGLWGTEAFFGQGTRLTVV.

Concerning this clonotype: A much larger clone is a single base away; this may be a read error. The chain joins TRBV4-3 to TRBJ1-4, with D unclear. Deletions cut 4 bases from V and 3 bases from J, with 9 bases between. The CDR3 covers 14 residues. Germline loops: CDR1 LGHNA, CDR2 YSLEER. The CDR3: CASSLDGPNEKLFF. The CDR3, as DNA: TGCGCCAGCAGCCTCGATGGCCCTAATGAAAAACTGTTTTTT.

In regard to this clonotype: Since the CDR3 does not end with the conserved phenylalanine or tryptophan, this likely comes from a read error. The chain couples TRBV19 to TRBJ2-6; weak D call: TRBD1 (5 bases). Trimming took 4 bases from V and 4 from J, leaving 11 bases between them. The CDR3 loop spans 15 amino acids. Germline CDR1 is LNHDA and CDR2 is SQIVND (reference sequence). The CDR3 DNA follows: TGTGCCAGTAGTAAGGACATCTCCGGGGCCAACGTCCTGACTGCT. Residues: CASSKDISGANVLTA.

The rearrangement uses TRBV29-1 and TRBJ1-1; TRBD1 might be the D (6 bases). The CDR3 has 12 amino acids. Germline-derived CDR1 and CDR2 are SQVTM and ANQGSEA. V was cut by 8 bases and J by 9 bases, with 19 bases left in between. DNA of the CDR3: TGCAGCATAATATCAGGACAGCCACAAGCTTTCTTT. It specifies CSIISGQPQAFF. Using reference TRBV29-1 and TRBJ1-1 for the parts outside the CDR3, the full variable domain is SAVISQKPSRDICQRGTSLTIQCQVDSQVTMMFWYRQQPGQSLTLIATANQGSEATYESGFVIDKFPISRPNLTFSTLTVSNMSPEDSSIYLCSIISGQPQAFFGQGTRLTVV.

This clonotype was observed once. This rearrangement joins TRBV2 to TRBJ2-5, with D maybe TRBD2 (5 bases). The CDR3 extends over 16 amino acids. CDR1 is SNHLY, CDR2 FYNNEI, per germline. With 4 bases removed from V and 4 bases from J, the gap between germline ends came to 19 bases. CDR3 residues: CASSARDPLGGETQYF. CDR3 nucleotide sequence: TGTGCCAGCAGTGCTAGAGACCCACTAGGCGGAGAGACCCAGTACTTC.

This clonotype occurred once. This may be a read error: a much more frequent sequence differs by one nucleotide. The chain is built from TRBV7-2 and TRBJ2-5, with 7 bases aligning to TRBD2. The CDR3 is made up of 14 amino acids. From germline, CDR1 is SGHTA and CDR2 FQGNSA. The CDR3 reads CASSLGLPQEAQYF. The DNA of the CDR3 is TGCGCCAGCAGCTTGGGACTACCCCAAGAGGCCCAGTACTTC.

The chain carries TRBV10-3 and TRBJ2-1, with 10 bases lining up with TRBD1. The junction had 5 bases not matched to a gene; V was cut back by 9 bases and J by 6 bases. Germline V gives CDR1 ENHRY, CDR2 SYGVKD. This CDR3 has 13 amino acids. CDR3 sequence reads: CAIGTGDANEQFF. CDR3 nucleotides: TGTGCCATTGGGACAGGGGATGCCAATGAGCAGTTCTTC.

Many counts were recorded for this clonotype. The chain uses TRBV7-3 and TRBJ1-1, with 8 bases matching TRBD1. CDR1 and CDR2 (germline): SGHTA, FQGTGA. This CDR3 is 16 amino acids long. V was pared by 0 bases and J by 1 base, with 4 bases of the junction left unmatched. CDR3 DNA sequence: TGTGCCAGCAGCTTAACCGCCAGGGGGCCGAACACTGAAGCTTTCTTT. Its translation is CASSLTARGPNTEAFF.

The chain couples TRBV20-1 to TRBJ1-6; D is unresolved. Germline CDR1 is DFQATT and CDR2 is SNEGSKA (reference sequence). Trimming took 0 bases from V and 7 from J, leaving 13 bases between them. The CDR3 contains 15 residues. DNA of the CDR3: TGCAGTGCTAGAGATTTGGGGTTCAGGAATTCACCCCTCCACTTT. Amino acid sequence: CSARDLGFRNSPLHF.

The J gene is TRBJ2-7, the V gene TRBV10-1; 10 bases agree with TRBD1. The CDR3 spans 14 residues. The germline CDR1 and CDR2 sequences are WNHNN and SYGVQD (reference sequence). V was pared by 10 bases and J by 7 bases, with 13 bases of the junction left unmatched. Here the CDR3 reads CATPSGTGVWEQYF. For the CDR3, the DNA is TGCGCCACCCCTTCCGGGACAGGGGTGTGGGAGCAGTACTTC.

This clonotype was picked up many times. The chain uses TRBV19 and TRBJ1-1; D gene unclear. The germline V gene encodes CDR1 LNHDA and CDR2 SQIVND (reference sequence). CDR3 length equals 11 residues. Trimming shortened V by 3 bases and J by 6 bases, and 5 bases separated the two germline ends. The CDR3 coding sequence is TGTGCCAGTAGTATGGGATCTGAAGCTTTCTTT. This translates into CASSMGSEAFF.

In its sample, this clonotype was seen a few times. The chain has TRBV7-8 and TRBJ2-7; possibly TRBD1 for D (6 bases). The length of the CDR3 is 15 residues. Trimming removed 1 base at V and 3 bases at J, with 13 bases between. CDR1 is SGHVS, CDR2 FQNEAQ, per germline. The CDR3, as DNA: TGTGCCAGCAGCTTAGTCGCAGGGGAAGTCTACGAGCAGTACTTC. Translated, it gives CASSLVAGEVYEQYF.

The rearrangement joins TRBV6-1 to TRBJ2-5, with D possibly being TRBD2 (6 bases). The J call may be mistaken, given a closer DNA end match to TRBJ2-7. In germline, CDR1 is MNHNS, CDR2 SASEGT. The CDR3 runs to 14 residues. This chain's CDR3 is CASSREMGLYEQYF. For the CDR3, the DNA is TGTGCCAGCAGCCGGGAGATGGGGCTCTACGAGCAGTACTTC.

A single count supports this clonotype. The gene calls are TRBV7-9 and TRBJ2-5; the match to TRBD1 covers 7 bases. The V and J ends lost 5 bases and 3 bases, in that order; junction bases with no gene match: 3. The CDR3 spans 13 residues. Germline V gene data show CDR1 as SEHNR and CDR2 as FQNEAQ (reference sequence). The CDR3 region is CASSRQGEETQYF. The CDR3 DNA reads TGTGCCAGCAGCCGACAGGGAGAAGAGACCCAGTACTTC.

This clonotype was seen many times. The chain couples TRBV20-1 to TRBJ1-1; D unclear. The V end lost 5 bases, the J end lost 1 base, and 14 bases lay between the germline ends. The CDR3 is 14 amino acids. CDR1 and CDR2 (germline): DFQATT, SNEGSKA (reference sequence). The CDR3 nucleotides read TGCAGTGCTCACCAATCCGGAGAGAACACTGAAGCTTTCTTT. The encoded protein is CSAHQSGENTEAFF.

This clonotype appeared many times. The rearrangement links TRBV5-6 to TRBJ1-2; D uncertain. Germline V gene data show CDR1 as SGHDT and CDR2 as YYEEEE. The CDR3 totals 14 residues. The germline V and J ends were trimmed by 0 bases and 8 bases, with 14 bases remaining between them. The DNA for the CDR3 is TGTGCCAGCAGCTTGGGAGGTATGGTTCGGGGCTACACCTTC. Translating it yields CASSLGGMVRGYTF.

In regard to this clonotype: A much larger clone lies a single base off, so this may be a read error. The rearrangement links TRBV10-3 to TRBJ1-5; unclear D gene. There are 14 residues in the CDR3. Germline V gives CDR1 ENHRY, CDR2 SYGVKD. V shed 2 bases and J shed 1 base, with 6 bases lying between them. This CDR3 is CAISEQQSNQPQHF. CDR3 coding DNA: TGTGCCATCAGTGAGCAACAGAGCAATCAGCCCCAGCATTTT.

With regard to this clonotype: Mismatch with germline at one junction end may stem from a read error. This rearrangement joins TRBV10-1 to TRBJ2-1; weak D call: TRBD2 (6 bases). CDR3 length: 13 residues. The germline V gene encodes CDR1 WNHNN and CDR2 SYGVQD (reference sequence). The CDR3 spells CVSSLTRTGEQFF. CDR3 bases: TGCGTCAGCAGTTTGACTAGAACCGGTGAGCAGTTCTTC.

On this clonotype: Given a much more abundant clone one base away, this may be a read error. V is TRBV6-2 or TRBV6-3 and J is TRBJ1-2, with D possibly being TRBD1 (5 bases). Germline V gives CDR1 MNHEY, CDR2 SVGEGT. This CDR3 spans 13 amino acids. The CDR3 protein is CASRNQGNCGYTF. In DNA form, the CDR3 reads TGTGCCAGCAGGAACCAGGGTAACTGTGGCTACACCTTC.

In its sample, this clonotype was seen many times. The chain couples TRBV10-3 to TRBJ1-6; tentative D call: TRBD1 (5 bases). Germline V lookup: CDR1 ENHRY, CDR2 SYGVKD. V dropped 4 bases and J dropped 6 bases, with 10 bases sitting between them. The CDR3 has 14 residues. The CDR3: CAISVGTLNSPLHF. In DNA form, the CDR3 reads TGTGCCATCAGTGTAGGGACCCTTAATTCACCCCTCCACTTT.

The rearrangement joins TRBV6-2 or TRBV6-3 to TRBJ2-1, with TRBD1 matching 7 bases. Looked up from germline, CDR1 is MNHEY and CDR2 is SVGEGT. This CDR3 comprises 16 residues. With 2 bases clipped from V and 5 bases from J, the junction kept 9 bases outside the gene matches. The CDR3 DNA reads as TGTGCCAGCAGTTACCGGCCCAGACAGGGTAACAATGAGCAGTTCTTC. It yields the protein CASSYRPRQGNNEQFF.